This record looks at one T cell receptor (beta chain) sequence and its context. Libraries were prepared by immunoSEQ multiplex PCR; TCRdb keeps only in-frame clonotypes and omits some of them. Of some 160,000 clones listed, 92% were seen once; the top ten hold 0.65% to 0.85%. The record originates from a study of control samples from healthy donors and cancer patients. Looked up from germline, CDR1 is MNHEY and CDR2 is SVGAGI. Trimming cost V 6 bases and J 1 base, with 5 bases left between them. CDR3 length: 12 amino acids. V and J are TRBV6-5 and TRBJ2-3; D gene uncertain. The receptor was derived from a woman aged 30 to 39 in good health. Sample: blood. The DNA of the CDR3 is TGTGCCAGCAGAAGGGGCACAGATACGCAGTATTTT. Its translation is CASRRGTDTQYF.